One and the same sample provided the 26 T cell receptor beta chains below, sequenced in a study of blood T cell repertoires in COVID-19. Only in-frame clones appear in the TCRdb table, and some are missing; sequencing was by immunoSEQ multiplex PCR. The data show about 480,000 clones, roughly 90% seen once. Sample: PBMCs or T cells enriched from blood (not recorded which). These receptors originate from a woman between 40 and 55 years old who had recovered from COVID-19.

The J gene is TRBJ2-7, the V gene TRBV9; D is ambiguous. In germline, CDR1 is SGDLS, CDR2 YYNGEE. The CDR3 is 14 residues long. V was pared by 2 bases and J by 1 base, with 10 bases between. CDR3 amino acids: CASSVYDISYEQYF. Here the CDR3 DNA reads TGTGCCAGCAGCGTTTATGACATTTCCTACGAGCAGTACTTC.

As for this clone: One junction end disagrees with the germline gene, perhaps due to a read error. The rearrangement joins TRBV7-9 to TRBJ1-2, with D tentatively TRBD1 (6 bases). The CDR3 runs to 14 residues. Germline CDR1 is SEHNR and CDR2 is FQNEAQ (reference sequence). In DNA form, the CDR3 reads TGTGCCAGCAACTTAGACGGAAGGGGGTATGGCTACACCTTC. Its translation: CASNLDGRGYGYTF.

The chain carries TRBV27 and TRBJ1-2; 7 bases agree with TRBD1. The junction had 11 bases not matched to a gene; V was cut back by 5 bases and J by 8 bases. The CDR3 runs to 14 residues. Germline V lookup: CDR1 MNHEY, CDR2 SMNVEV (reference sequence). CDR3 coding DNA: TGTGCCAGCAGTCCTAAGAGGACAGGAAACGGCTACACCTTC. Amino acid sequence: CASSPKRTGNGYTF.

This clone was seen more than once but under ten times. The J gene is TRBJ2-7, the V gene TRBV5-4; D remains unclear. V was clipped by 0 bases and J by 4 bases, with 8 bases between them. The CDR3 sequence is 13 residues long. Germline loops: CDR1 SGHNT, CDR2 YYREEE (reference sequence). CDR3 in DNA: TGTGCCAGCAGCTTGGCCGGAGAATACGAGCAGTACTTC. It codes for CASSLAGEYEQYF.

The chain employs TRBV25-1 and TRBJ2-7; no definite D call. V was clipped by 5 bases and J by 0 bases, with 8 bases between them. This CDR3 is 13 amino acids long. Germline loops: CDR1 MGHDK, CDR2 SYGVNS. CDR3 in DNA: TGTGCCAGCAGTCCACCTAGCTCCTACGAGCAGTACTTC. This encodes CASSPPSSYEQYF.

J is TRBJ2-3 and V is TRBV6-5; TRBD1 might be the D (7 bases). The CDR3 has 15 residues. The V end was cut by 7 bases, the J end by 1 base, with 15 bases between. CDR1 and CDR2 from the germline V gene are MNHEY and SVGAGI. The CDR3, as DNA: TGTGCCAGCAAGACCAGGGGGGTGGGCACAGATACGCAGTATTTT. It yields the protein CASKTRGVGTDTQYF.

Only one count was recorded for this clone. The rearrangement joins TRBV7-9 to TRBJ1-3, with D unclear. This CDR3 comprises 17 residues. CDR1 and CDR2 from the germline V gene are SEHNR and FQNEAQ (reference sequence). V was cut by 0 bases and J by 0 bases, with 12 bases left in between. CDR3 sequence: CASSLATGGSSGNTIYF. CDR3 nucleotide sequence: TGTGCCAGCAGCTTAGCGACGGGAGGGAGCTCTGGAAACACCATATATTTT.

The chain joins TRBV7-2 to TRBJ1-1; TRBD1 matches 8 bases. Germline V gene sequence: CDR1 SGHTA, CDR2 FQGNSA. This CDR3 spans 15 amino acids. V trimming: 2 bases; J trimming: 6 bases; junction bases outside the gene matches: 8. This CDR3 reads CASSLSGQVLAEAFF. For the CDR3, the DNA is TGTGCCAGCAGCTTATCGGGACAGGTCTTAGCTGAAGCTTTCTTT.

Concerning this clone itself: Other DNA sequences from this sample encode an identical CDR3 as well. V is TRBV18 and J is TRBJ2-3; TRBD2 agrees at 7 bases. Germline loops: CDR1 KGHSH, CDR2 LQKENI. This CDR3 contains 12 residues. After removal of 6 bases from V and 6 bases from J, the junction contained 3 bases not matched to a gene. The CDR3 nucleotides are TGTGCCAGCTCTGCGGGAGCCGATACGCAGTATTTT. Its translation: CASSAGADTQYF.

CDR3 in amino acids: CASSPPGLGPRYF. The CDR3 DNA reads as TGTGCCAGCTCACCCCCGGGACTCGGCCCCCGGTATTTT. The V call is TRBV18, the J call TRBJ2-3; possibly TRBD2 for D (6 bases). Trimming took 3 bases from V and 14 from J, leaving 18 bases between them. The CDR3 extends over 13 amino acids. The V gene's germline CDR1 is KGHSH and CDR2 LQKENI.

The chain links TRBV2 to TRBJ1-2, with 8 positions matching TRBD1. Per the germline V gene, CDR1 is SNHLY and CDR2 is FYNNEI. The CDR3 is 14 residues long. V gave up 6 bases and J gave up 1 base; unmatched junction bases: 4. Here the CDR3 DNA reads TGTGCCAGCAGGGACAGGGACCATAACTATGGCTACACCTTC. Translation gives CASRDRDHNYGYTF.

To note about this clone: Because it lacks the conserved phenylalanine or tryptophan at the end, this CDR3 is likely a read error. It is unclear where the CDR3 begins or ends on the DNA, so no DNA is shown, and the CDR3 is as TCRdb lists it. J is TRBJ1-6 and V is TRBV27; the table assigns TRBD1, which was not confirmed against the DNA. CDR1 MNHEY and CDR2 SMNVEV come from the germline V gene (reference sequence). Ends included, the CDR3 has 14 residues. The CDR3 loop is CASTPPTEQGAPKG.

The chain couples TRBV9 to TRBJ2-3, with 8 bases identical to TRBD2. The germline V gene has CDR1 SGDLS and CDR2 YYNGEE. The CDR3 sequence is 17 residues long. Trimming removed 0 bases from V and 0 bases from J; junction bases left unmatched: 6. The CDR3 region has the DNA TGTGCCAGCAGCGTAGAGGGCGGGAGGCTGAGCACAGATACGCAGTATTTT. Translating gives CASSVEGGRLSTDTQYF.

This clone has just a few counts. The DNA of the CDR3 is TGTGCCAGTACCCTAGCGGGGAACACCGGGGAGCTGTTTTTT. Translated, it gives CASTLAGNTGELFF. J is TRBJ2-2 and V is TRBV19; 8 bases fit TRBD2. Germline V CDR1 and CDR2: LNHDA, SQIVND (reference sequence). The V and J ends lost 7 bases and 1 base, in that order; junction bases with no gene match: 2. This CDR3 spans 14 amino acids.

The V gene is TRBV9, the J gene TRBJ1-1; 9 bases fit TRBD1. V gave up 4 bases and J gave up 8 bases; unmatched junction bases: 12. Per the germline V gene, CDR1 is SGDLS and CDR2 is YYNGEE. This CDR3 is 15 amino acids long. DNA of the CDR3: TGTGCCAGCAGCCGCGGAGGGACAGGGACGACGGAAGCTTTCTTT. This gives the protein CASSRGGTGTTEAFF. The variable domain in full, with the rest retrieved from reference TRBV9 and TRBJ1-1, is DSGVTQTPKHLITATGQRVTLRCSPRSGDLSVYWYQQSLDQGLQFLIQYYNGEERAKGNILERFSAQQFPDLHSELNLSSLELGDSALYFCASSRGGTGTTEAFFGQGTRLTVV.

The CDR3 nucleotides read TGTGCCAGCAGCTTACTCGGACTAGCGGGGACTTTAGGTACGCAGTATTTT. As protein: CASSLLGLAGTLGTQYF. This chain joins TRBV11-2 and TRBJ2-3, with 12 bases identical to TRBD2. Looked up from germline, CDR1 is SGHAT and CDR2 is FQNNGV. V was pared by 2 bases and J by 8 bases, with 11 bases of the junction left unmatched. CDR3 length: 17 residues.

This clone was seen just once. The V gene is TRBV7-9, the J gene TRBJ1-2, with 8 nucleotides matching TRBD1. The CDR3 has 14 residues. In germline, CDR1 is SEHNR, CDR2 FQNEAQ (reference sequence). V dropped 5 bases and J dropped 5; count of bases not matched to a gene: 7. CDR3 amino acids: CASSIKQGEYGYTF. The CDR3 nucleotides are TGTGCCAGCAGCATAAAACAGGGGGAGTATGGCTACACCTTC.

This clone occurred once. Here the CDR3 DNA reads TGCGCCAGCAGCCAAGGGGGGGTAAGCTCCTACGAGCAGTACTTC. Translating it yields CASSQGGVSSYEQYF. This chain connects TRBV4-1 to TRBJ2-7, with D maybe TRBD2 (6 bases). Trimming pared 1 base from V and 0 bases from J, leaving 10 bases between. The CDR3 has 15 amino acids. CDR1 is MGHRA, CDR2 YSYEKL, per germline.

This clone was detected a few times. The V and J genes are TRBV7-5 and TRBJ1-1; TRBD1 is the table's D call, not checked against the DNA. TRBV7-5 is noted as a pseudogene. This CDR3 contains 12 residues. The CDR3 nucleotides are TGTGCCAGAAGCTTAAGGGACAGCGAAGCTTTCTTT. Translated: CARSLRDSEAFF.

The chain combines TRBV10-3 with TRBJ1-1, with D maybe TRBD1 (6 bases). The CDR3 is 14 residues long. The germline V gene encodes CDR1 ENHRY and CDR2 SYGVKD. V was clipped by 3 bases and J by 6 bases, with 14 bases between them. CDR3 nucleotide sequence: TGTGCCATCAGTGAAGAGGCCAGGACAGCTGAAGCTTTCTTT. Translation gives CAISEEARTAEAFF.

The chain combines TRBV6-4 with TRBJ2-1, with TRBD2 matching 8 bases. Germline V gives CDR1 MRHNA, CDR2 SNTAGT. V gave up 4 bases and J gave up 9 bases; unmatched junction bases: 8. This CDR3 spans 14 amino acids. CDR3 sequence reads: CASSGEAGVVEQFF. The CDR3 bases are TGTGCCAGCAGTGGCGAAGCGGGAGTGGTTGAGCAGTTCTTC.

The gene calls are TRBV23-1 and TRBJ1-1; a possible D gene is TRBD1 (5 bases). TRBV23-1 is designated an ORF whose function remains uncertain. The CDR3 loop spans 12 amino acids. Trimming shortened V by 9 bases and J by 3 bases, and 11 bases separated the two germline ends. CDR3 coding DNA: TGCGCCAGTGCGGGGGTAGACACTGAAGCTTTCTTT. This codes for CASAGVDTEAFF.

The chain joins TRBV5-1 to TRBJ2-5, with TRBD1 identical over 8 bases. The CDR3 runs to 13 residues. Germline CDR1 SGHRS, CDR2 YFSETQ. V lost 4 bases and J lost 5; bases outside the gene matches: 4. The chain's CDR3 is CASSLRDRETQYF. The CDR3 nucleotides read TGCGCCAGCAGCCTCCGGGACAGGGAGACCCAGTACTTC. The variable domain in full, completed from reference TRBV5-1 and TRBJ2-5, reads KAGVTQTPRYLIKTRGQQVTLSCSPISGHRSVSWYQQTPGQGLQFLFEYFSETQRNKGNFPGRFSGRQFSNSRSEMNVSTLELGDSALYLCASSLRDRETQYFGPGTRLLVL.

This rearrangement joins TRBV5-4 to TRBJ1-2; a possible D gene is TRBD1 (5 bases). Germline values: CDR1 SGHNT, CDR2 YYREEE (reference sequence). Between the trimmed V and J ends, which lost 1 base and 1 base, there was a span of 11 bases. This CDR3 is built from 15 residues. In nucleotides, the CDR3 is TGTGCCAGCAGCTTGCTGTTGACAGTTAACTATGGCTACACCTTC. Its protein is CASSLLLTVNYGYTF.

The CDR3 bases are TGTGCCAGCAGCTTAGCCGGACTAGCGGCTAGCACAGATACGCAGTATTTT. As protein: CASSLAGLAASTDTQYF. V is TRBV11-2 and J is TRBJ2-3; 10 nucleotides agree with TRBD2. The V segment lost 1 base and the J segment 0 bases; nucleotides outside the gene matches: 4. This CDR3 spans 17 amino acids. Germline V CDR1 and CDR2: SGHAT, FQNNGV.

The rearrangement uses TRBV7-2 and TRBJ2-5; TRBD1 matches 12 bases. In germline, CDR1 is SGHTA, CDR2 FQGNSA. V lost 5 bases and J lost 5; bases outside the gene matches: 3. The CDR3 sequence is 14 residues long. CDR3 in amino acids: CASSPGQGAETQYF. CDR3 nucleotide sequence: TGTGCCAGCAGCCCGGGACAGGGGGCTGAGACCCAGTACTTC.